The entry that follows covers one T cell receptor (beta chain) sequence. What it recognizes is unknown. This CDR3 has 15 residues. Germline V CDR1 and CDR2: MNHEY, SMNVEV (reference sequence). J lost 0 bases, V lost 4 bases, and 4 bases had no gene match. PCR involved 60 Vbeta and 13 Jbeta primers. Sequencing used immunoSEQ multiplex PCR; TCRdb keeps in-frame clones, though not all of them. The table has approximately 150,000 clones, roughly 78% seen once. The data were obtained in a study of cytomegalovirus exposure and HLA in healthy donors. Study-wide points: In a later analysis, productive TCRs from donors in an Asian-associated ancestry cluster reportedly carried fewer N-insertions than the cohort mean.

The sequenced material came from PBMCs. The sequence came from a man aged 40-49 years in good health and CMV-seronegative. V is TRBV27 and J is TRBJ2-7, with 9 bases identical to TRBD2. The CDR3 DNA is TGTGCCAGCAGTTACAGCGGGAGGAACTCCTACGAGCAGTACTTC. This translates into CASSYSGRNSYEQYF.